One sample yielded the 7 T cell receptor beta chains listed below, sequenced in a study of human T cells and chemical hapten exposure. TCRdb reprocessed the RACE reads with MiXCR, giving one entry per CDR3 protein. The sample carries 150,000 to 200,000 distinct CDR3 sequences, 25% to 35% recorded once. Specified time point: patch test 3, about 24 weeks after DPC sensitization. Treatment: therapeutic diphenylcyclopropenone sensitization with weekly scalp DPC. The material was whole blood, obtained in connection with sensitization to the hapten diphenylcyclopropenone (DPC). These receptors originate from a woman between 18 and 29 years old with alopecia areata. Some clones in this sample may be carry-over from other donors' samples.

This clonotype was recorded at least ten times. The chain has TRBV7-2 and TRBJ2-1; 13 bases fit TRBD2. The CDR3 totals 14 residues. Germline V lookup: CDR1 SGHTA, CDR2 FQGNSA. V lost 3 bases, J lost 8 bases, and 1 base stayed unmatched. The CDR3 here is CASSFTSGRDEQFF. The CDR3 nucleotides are TGTGCCAGCAGCTTTACTAGCGGGAGGGATGAGCAGTTCTTC.

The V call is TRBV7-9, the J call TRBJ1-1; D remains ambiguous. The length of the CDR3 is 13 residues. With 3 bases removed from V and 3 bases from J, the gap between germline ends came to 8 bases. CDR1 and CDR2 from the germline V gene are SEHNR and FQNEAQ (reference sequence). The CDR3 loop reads CASSFSTDTEAFF. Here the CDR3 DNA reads TGTGCCAGCAGCTTCTCAACGGACACTGAAGCTTTCTTT.

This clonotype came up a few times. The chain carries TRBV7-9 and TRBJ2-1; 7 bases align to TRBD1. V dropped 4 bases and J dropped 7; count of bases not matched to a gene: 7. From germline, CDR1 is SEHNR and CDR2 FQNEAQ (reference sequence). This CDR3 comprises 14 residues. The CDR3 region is CASSYRDSQNEQFF. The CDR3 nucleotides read TGTGCCAGCAGCTACCGGGACAGTCAAAATGAGCAGTTCTTC.

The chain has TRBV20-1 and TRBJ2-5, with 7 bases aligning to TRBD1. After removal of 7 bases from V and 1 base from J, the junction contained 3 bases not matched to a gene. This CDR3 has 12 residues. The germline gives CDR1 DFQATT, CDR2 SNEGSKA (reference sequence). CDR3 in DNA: TGCAGTGGAAACAGGGGCCAAGAGACCCAGTACTTC. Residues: CSGNRGQETQYF.

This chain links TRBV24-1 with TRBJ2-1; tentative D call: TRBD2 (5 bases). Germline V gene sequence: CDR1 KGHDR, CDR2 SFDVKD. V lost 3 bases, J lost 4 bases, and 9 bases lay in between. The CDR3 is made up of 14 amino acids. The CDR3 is CATSDGSGYNEQFF. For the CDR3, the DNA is TGTGCCACCAGTGATGGGAGCGGTTACAATGAGCAGTTCTTC.

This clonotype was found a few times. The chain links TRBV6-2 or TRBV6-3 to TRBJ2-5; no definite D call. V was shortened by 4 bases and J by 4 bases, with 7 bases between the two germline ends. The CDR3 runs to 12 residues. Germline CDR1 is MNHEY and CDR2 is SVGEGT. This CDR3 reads CASSSVTETQYF. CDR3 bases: TGTGCCAGCAGTTCCGTAACAGAGACCCAGTACTTC.

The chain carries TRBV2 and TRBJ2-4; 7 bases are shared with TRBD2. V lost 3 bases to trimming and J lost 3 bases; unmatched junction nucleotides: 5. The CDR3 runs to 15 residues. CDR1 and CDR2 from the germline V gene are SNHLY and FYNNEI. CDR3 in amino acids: CASSEGGSGKNIQYF. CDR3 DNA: TGTGCCAGCAGTGAGGGGGGGTCAGGCAAAAACATTCAGTACTTC.